This is a list of T cell receptor beta chains from one sample in a study of cytotoxic CD8 clonotypes in ibrutinib-treated CLL. Libraries were prepared by immunoSEQ multiplex PCR; TCRdb keeps only in-frame clonotypes and omits some of them. The table shows around 50,000 clones, with 55% to 70% occurring only once. Sequencing used PBMCs, obtained after 24 months of ibrutinib treatment. Receptor source: a human donor with chronic lymphocytic leukemia. The conserved cysteine and the conserved F or W are not part of the CDR3 here.

v_gene: TRBV28
j_gene: TRBJ2-4
CDR3aa: ASRQGTQNIQY

v_gene: TRBV13
j_gene: TRBJ2-1
CDR3aa: ASSPRRTSNNEQF

v_gene: TRBV28
j_gene: TRBJ1-1
CDR3aa: ASSDSPNTEAF

v_gene: TRBV5-4
j_gene: TRBJ2-4
CDR3aa: ASSLAGGTGKNIQY

v_gene: TRBV4-1
j_gene: TRBJ1-2
CDR3aa: ASSQGRNHYGYT

v_gene: TRBV10-3
j_gene: TRBJ2-1
CDR3aa: ATNRGEPNEQF

v_gene: TRBV27
j_gene: TRBJ1-6
CDR3aa: ASSLGGNNSPLH

v_gene: TRBV19
j_gene: TRBJ2-2
CDR3aa: AGLTERPGELF

v_gene: TRBV5-1
j_gene: TRBJ2-3
CDR3aa: ASNRGGTNTDTQY

v_gene: TRBV5-1
j_gene: TRBJ1-4
CDR3aa: ASSGHRTGQGEKLF

v_gene: TRBV18
j_gene: TRBJ2-7
CDR3aa: ASSRLAGVGEQY

v_gene: TRBV5-4
j_gene: TRBJ1-5
CDR3aa: ASSRVIGQGGHQPQH

v_gene: TRBV13
j_gene: TRBJ2-7
CDR3aa: ASSSTRESTEQY

v_gene: TRBV9
j_gene: TRBJ2-5
CDR3aa: ASSRAVGGRETQY

v_gene: TRBV19
j_gene: TRBJ1-1
CDR3aa: ASSITGTGFTF

v_gene: TRBV25-1
j_gene: TRBJ1-1
CDR3aa: ASTTWGVEAF

v_gene: TRBV27
j_gene: TRBJ2-7
CDR3aa: ASSFLGERREQY

v_gene: TRBV5-1
j_gene: TRBJ1-4
CDR3aa: ASSGGQGLTNEKLF

v_gene: TRBV23-1
j_gene: TRBJ1-2
CDR3aa: ASSQSKEGVRGYT

v_gene: TRBV5-1
j_gene: TRBJ1-1
CDR3aa: ASSNGHTEAF

v_gene: TRBV7-9
j_gene: TRBJ2-1
CDR3aa: ASSGASGSASYNEQF

v_gene: TRBV7-2
j_gene: TRBJ2-3
CDR3aa: ASSLTGKPTDTQY

v_gene: TRBV18
j_gene: TRBJ1-2
CDR3aa: ASSPQTNDGSPNYGYT

v_gene: TRBV25-1
j_gene: TRBJ1-2
CDR3aa: ASSDTGFYGYT

v_gene: TRBV6-1
j_gene: TRBJ2-2
CDR3aa: ASSLLADLRGELF

v_gene: TRBV5-8
j_gene: TRBJ1-5
CDR3aa: ASSLSGGAGQPQH

v_gene: TRBV6-1
j_gene: TRBJ1-2
CDR3aa: ASMGGQYGYT

v_gene: TRBV6-5
j_gene: TRBJ2-7
CDR3aa: ASRRVTSYEQY

v_gene: TRBV6-5
j_gene: TRBJ1-1
CDR3aa: ASRADRGNTEAF

v_gene: TRBV6-1
j_gene: TRBJ2-2
CDR3aa: ASRLDRGNTGELF

v_gene: TRBV5-5
j_gene: TRBJ2-5
CDR3aa: ASLSAGSWETQY

v_gene: TRBV6-1
j_gene: TRBJ2-6
CDR3aa: ASSGERRAGANVLT

v_gene: TRBV4-1
j_gene: TRBJ2-1
CDR3aa: ASSQDLAGNNEQF

v_gene: TRBV6-6
j_gene: TRBJ2-7
CDR3aa: ASSPGTHYEQY

v_gene: TRBV29-1
j_gene: TRBJ2-3
CDR3aa: SVQPRSTDTQY

v_gene: TRBV11-3
j_gene: TRBJ2-7
CDR3aa: ASSHGNEQY

v_gene: TRBV18
j_gene: TRBJ2-3
CDR3aa: ASSPWGTDTDTQY

v_gene: TRBV2
j_gene: TRBJ1-3
CDR3aa: ASSLYSSSGNTIY

v_gene: TRBV4-1
j_gene: TRBJ1-5
CDR3aa: ASSQDLSKPQH

v_gene: TRBV30
j_gene: TRBJ1-5
CDR3aa: AWSPPGHEWPQH

v_gene: TRBV11-2
j_gene: TRBJ2-5
CDR3aa: ASSHSWLVISGETQY

v_gene: TRBV5-5
j_gene: TRBJ2-7
CDR3aa: ASSLGVLSSYEQY

v_gene: TRBV6-5
j_gene: TRBJ2-5
CDR3aa: ASHRGGYETQY

v_gene: TRBV6-5
j_gene: TRBJ1-6
CDR3aa: ASSYIPTTYNSPLH

v_gene: TRBV6-5
j_gene: TRBJ2-3
CDR3aa: ASSSAGQGTTQY

v_gene: TRBV5-1
j_gene: TRBJ1-2
CDR3aa: ASSLEAPPYGYT

v_gene: TRBV27
j_gene: TRBJ2-3
CDR3aa: ASRLDRTDTQY

v_gene: TRBV7-7
j_gene: TRBJ1-4
CDR3aa: ASSLGEGEKLF

v_gene: TRBV6-4
j_gene: TRBJ2-2
CDR3aa: ASSEWLFSWAVIGELF